This record concerns one T cell receptor beta chain sequence. Use of 60 Vbeta and 13 Jbeta primers characterized the PCR. Produced via immunoSEQ multiplex PCR; TCRdb's table is partial and in-frame only. The table lists some 160,000 clones, roughly 80% of them singletons. The data are from a study of cytomegalovirus exposure and HLA in healthy donors. V lost 0 bases to trimming and J lost 8 bases; unmatched junction nucleotides: 8. CDR1 is SGHDT and CDR2 is YYEEEE in the germline V gene. The CDR3 spans 17 residues. V is TRBV5-6 and J is TRBJ2-7; 16 nucleotides line up with TRBD2. Sequenced: PBMCs. The TCR originated in a man between 18 and 35 years old in good health and CMV-seronegative. This chain's CDR3 is CASSLATGTSGRAQQYF. CDR3 bases: TGTGCCAGCAGCTTGGCGACTGGGACTAGCGGGAGGGCCCAGCAGTACTTC.